A single sample gave rise to the 32 T cell receptor beta chains below, sequenced in a study of cytomegalovirus exposure and HLA in healthy donors. Primers for the PCR totalled 60 Vbeta and 13 Jbeta. The protocol was immunoSEQ multiplex PCR, while the TCRdb copy is restricted to in-frame clones and leaves out a portion. The sample records roughly 200,000 clones, just over 75% being singletons. The sample taken for sequencing was PBMCs. These receptors came from a man between 25 and 39 years old in good health and CMV-seronegative.

A few counts support this clone. This sequence joins TRBV14 and TRBJ2-3; TRBD2 aligns across 13 bases. The CDR3 is made up of 16 amino acids. V was clipped by 4 bases and J by 6 bases; unmatched bases: 7. CDR1 and CDR2 from the germline V gene are SGHDN and FVKESK. CDR3 bases: TGTGCCAGCAGCCTACTAGCGGGAGGGCCTCGTGATACGCAGTATTTT. Its protein product is CASSLLAGGPRDTQYF.

The rearrangement joins TRBV18 to TRBJ1-2, with 12 positions matching TRBD1. From germline, CDR1 is KGHSH and CDR2 LQKENI. Germline trimming cut 3 bases from V and 5 bases from J; bases unmatched to any gene: 4. The CDR3 spans 15 residues. The CDR3 here is CASSPGQGAFYGYTF. CDR3 sequence (DNA): TGTGCCAGCTCACCGGGACAGGGGGCTTTTTATGGCTACACCTTC.

The gene calls are TRBV5-4 and TRBJ2-3, with 7 positions matching TRBD2. CDR3 size: 15 residues. V was clipped by 1 base and J by 5 bases; unmatched bases: 7. CDR1 SGHNT and CDR2 YYREEE come from the germline V gene (reference sequence). The CDR3 spells CASSLRGSGRDTQYF. CDR3 DNA: TGTGCCAGCAGCTTGCGCGGGAGTGGGCGAGATACGCAGTATTTT.

V and J are TRBV10-3 and TRBJ2-3, with 9 bases aligning to TRBD2. Germline-derived CDR1 and CDR2 are ENHRY and SYGVKD. The V segment lost 4 bases and the J segment 5 bases; nucleotides outside the gene matches: 7. CDR3 length equals 15 residues. CDR3: CAISGIAGVGDTQYF. CDR3 nucleotide sequence: TGTGCCATCAGTGGAATAGCGGGAGTGGGAGATACGCAGTATTTT.

This rearrangement joins TRBV27 to TRBJ2-7, with D tentatively TRBD2 (5 bases). V was clipped by 1 base and J by 7 bases, with 14 bases between them. CDR1 is MNHEY and CDR2 is SMNVEV in the germline V gene (reference sequence). This CDR3 contains 14 residues. The CDR3 reads CASSLFTKRGEQYF. CDR3 nucleotide sequence: TGTGCCAGCAGTTTATTTACGAAGCGAGGGGAGCAGTACTTC.

This clone was observed once. J is TRBJ2-3 and V is TRBV9; 9 nucleotides line up with TRBD1. The CDR3 totals 15 residues. From germline, CDR1 is SGDLS and CDR2 YYNGEE. The trim removed 4 bases at V and 2 bases at J, leaving 5 bases unmatched. The CDR3 reads CASSRRTGDTDTQYF. Here the CDR3 DNA reads TGTGCCAGCAGCAGACGGACAGGGGACACAGATACGCAGTATTTT.

The V gene is TRBV13, the J gene TRBJ1-5; weak D call: TRBD1 (5 bases). V was clipped by 0 bases and J by 7 bases, with 13 bases between them. The CDR3 totals 15 residues. The germline V gene has CDR1 PRHDT and CDR2 FYEKMQ (reference sequence). CDR3 protein: CASSLGEGKGQPQHF. In DNA, the CDR3 is TGTGCCAGCAGCTTAGGGGAGGGAAAGGGGCAGCCCCAGCATTTT.

CDR3 amino acids: CASARLAGGIRYNEQFF. In DNA, the CDR3 is TGTGCCTCCGCCCGGCTAGCGGGAGGGATTCGGTACAATGAGCAGTTCTTC. The genes are TRBV27 and TRBJ2-1; 12 bases align to TRBD2. CDR1 and CDR2 from the germline V gene are MNHEY and SMNVEV (reference sequence). The CDR3 has 17 residues. V gave up 11 bases and J gave up 4 bases; unmatched junction bases: 15.

The chain links TRBV7-8 to TRBJ2-4; D is ambiguous. V lost 4 bases and J 8 bases, leaving 12 bases between the germline ends. This CDR3 spans 13 amino acids. Germline CDR1 SGHVS, CDR2 FQNEAQ. The CDR3 loop is CASSSPGRDIQYF. The CDR3 nucleotides are TGTGCCAGCAGCTCGCCGGGTCGGGACATTCAGTACTTC.

The V call is TRBV11-2, the J call TRBJ2-1; 9 bases align to TRBD1. CDR1 is SGHAT and CDR2 is FQNNGV in the germline V gene. V shed 4 bases, J shed 4 bases, and the junction held 17 bases outside the gene matches. This CDR3 has 19 residues. This chain's CDR3 is CASSSNGQGSRREYNEQFF. CDR3 sequence (DNA): TGTGCCAGCAGCTCAAACGGACAGGGGTCCAGAAGGGAATACAATGAGCAGTTCTTC.

The chain joins TRBV14 to TRBJ1-6; unclear D gene. V was cut by 5 bases and J by 6 bases, with 11 bases left in between. The germline V gene encodes CDR1 SGHDN and CDR2 FVKESK. The CDR3 totals 14 residues. CDR3 nucleotide sequence: TGTGCCAGCAGCAGTGGGGAGTTTAATTCACCCCTCCACTTT. Translated, it gives CASSSGEFNSPLHF.

The chain combines TRBV21-1 with TRBJ1-5; the table assigns TRBD1, which was not confirmed against the DNA. TRBV21-1 is designated a pseudogene. The CDR3 consists of 14 residues. The CDR3 loop reads CASSSQGSNQPQHF. The CDR3 DNA reads as TGTGCCAGCAGCAGTCAGGGTAGCAATCAGCCCCAGCATTTT.

In DNA, the CDR3 is TGTGCCATCGGACCACTAGAATCTTCGCTAGTGTGCAATGAGCAGTTCTTC. It is translated as CAIGPLESSLVCNEQFF. V is TRBV10-3 and J is TRBJ2-1; possible D gene TRBD2, 5 bases. Trimming removed 8 bases at V and 6 bases at J, with 26 bases between. This CDR3 comprises 17 residues. In germline, CDR1 is ENHRY, CDR2 SYGVKD.

The rearrangement links TRBV5-6 to TRBJ2-3, with D unclear. CDR1 and CDR2 (germline): SGHDT, YYEEEE. The CDR3 totals 16 residues. The germline V and J ends were trimmed by 3 bases and 1 base, with 15 bases remaining between them. CDR3 DNA sequence: TGTGCCAGCAGCTCACGCCGGGTTTTGGGCACAGATACGCAGTATTTT. Translation: CASSSRRVLGTDTQYF. Drawing the rest from reference TRBV5-6 and TRBJ2-3, the complete variable domain is DAGVTQSPTHLIKTRGQQVTLRCSPKSGHDTVSWYQQALGQGPQFIFQYYEEEERQRGNFPDRFSGHQFPNYSSELNVNALLLGDSALYLCASSSRRVLGTDTQYFGPGTRLTVL.

V usage is TRBV4-1 and J usage is TRBJ2-1, with 8 nucleotides matching TRBD2. The CDR3 consists of 12 residues. V dropped 3 bases and J dropped 12; count of bases not matched to a gene: 4. Germline-derived CDR1 and CDR2 are MGHRA and YSYEKL. The CDR3 coding sequence is TGCGCCAGCAGCCACCCGGGAGGGCCGCAGTTCTTC. Protein sequence: CASSHPGGPQFF.

V usage is TRBV11-2 and J usage is TRBJ2-6; no clear D. V lost 2 bases and J lost 0, with 11 bases in between. This CDR3 has 17 amino acids. Germline assignment: CDR1 SGHAT and CDR2 FQNNGV. The CDR3 protein is CASSLRSSTSGANVLTF. The CDR3 coding sequence is TGTGCCAGCAGCTTACGGTCGTCAACCTCTGGGGCCAACGTCCTGACTTTC.

The chain links TRBV27 to TRBJ1-5; D not resolved. From germline, CDR1 is MNHEY and CDR2 SMNVEV (reference sequence). V was shortened by 3 bases and J by 0 bases, with 9 bases between the two germline ends. CDR3 length equals 15 residues. CDR3 sequence reads: CASSLGRYSNQPQHF. The DNA of the CDR3 is TGTGCCAGCAGTTTGGGGAGGTATAGCAATCAGCCCCAGCATTTT.

Only a few counts were recorded for this clone. This sequence joins TRBV5-4 and TRBJ2-3; the D gene is possibly TRBD2 (6 bases). Trimming took 3 bases from V and 2 from J, leaving 10 bases between them. This CDR3 contains 14 residues. CDR1 and CDR2 (germline): SGHNT, YYREEE (reference sequence). For the CDR3, the DNA is TGTGCCAGCAGCTGGAGGGGTAACACAGATACGCAGTATTTT. This encodes CASSWRGNTDTQYF.

V usage is TRBV5-1 and J usage is TRBJ2-5; no clear D gene. The germline V gene encodes CDR1 SGHRS and CDR2 YFSETQ. V lost 0 bases and J lost 1, with 4 bases in between. CDR3 length equals 13 residues. CDR3 loop: CASSLAIQETQYF. CDR3 nucleotide sequence: TGCGCCAGCAGCTTGGCTATCCAAGAGACCCAGTACTTC.

The chain's CDR3 is CASRMTGSSGNTIYF. The CDR3 DNA is TGTGCCAGCAGAATGACAGGGTCCTCTGGAAACACCATATATTTT. This chain links TRBV27 with TRBJ1-3, with 7 bases fitting TRBD1. Trimming at V came to 6 bases and at J to 0 bases, leaving 5 bases not matched to a gene. The germline CDR1 and CDR2 sequences are MNHEY and SMNVEV (reference sequence). This CDR3 spans 15 amino acids.

V is TRBV20-1 and J is TRBJ2-7; 13 bases align to TRBD2. CDR1 is DFQATT and CDR2 is SNEGSKA in the germline V gene (reference sequence). CDR3 length: 11 amino acids. CDR3: CGLAGVYEQYF. DNA for the CDR3: TGCGGACTAGCGGGGGTCTACGAGCAGTACTTC.

J is TRBJ1-2 and V is TRBV4-1; D is possibly TRBD1 (6 bases). The germline V and J ends were trimmed by 1 base and 4 bases, with 13 bases remaining between them. Germline assignment: CDR1 MGHRA and CDR2 YSYEKL. There are 15 residues in the CDR3. Here the CDR3 reads CASSQGSRGSYGYTF. The CDR3 coding sequence is TGCGCCAGCAGCCAAGGGAGCAGGGGAAGCTATGGCTACACCTTC.

There are a few counts of this clone. The gene calls are TRBV27 and TRBJ1-5; D call uncertain. CDR3 length: 16 residues. The germline V gene has CDR1 MNHEY and CDR2 SMNVEV (reference sequence). Between the trimmed V and J ends, which lost 4 bases and 6 bases, there was a span of 19 bases. CDR3 protein: CASSSDYFGLGQPQHF. Here the CDR3 DNA reads TGTGCCAGCAGTTCGGACTACTTCGGGTTAGGTCAGCCCCAGCATTTT.

The chain uses TRBV25-1 and TRBJ2-7; no firm D call. The germline V and J ends were trimmed by 1 base and 4 bases, with 5 bases remaining between them. The CDR3 covers 12 residues. Germline V CDR1 and CDR2: MGHDK, SYGVNS. Here the CDR3 DNA reads TGTGCCAGCAGTGAATGGCCTTACGAGCAGTACTTC. It yields the protein CASSEWPYEQYF.

The chain couples TRBV2 to TRBJ2-3, with TRBD2 as a possible D gene (6 bases). CDR3 size: 15 residues. CDR1 is SNHLY and CDR2 is FYNNEI in the germline V gene. Trimming took off 6 bases at V and 7 bases at J, with 20 bases between the two ends. The CDR3 loop is CASSIGASAFNTQYF. CDR3 DNA: TGTGCCAGCAGCATAGGGGCTAGCGCCTTCAATACGCAGTATTTT.

This chain connects TRBV21-1 to TRBJ2-2; the table calls TRBD2, which could not be checked here. TRBV21-1 is shown as a pseudogene. CDR3 length equals 19 residues. For the CDR3, the DNA is TGTGCCAGCAGCCCCCCCCGGGGTAGCGGGAGGGCCAGCACCGGGGAGCTGTTTTTT. Its protein product is CASSPPRGSGRASTGELFF.

The CDR3 is CASEPGTSGSRYNEQFF. CDR3 nucleotide sequence: TGTGCCAGCGAACCTGGGACTAGCGGGAGCAGGTACAATGAGCAGTTCTTC. The rearrangement joins TRBV25-1 to TRBJ2-1; 14 bases match TRBD2. V shed 8 bases, J shed 4 bases, and the junction held 10 bases outside the gene matches. The CDR3 has 17 residues. CDR1 and CDR2 from the germline V gene are MGHDK and SYGVNS.

The CDR3 sequence is CASSDDRGRQPQHF. In DNA form, the CDR3 reads TGTGCCAGCAGTGATGACAGGGGGCGGCAGCCCCAGCATTTT. The J gene is TRBJ1-5, the V gene TRBV25-1, with 10 bases matching TRBD1. The V gene end was trimmed by 3 bases and the J gene end by 7 bases; junction bases not matched to a gene: 3. CDR1 MGHDK and CDR2 SYGVNS come from the germline V gene. The CDR3 loop spans 14 amino acids.

The V and J genes are TRBV6-1 and TRBJ1-2; D possibly corresponds to TRBD1 (5 bases). Germline V CDR1 and CDR2: MNHNS, SASEGT. The CDR3 spans 13 residues. V was cut by 6 bases and J by 4 bases, with 12 bases left in between. The CDR3 nucleotides are TGTGCCAGCAGGGACGGGGGTCTCTATGGCTACACCTTC. Its translation: CASRDGGLYGYTF.

This chain links TRBV6-5 with TRBJ2-1; 7 bases agree with TRBD1. With 5 bases clipped from V and 4 bases from J, the junction kept 8 bases outside the gene matches. Germline CDR1 reads MNHEY; CDR2 reads SVGAGI. The CDR3 has 15 residues. The CDR3 DNA reads TGTGCCAGCAGTCGTGGACAGGTTCTTTACAATGAGCAGTTCTTC. This translates into CASSRGQVLYNEQFF.

DNA of the CDR3: TGTGCCAGCAGTTACGGGGGGGGCGCGGACGGGTACGAGCAGTACTTC. Amino acid sequence: CASSYGGGADGYEQYF. The chain carries TRBV6-5 and TRBJ2-7; tentative D call: TRBD2 (7 bases). This CDR3 is 16 amino acids long. The V end was cut by 2 bases, the J end by 4 bases, with 18 bases between. Germline CDR1 reads MNHEY; CDR2 reads SVGAGI.

The chain combines TRBV19 with TRBJ2-2, with 10 bases aligning to TRBD2. Germline CDR1 LNHDA, CDR2 SQIVND (reference sequence). There are 17 residues in the CDR3. Germline trimming cut 4 bases from V and 4 bases from J; bases unmatched to any gene: 9. CDR3 in amino acids: CASSKASGSLPTGELFF. CDR3 DNA: TGTGCCAGTAGTAAGGCTAGCGGGAGCCTTCCCACCGGGGAGCTGTTTTTT.